Below are 6 T cell receptor beta chains sequenced from a single sample in a study of T cell responses to AZD1222 COVID-19 vaccine. The data were produced by immunoSEQ multiplex PCR, yet TCRdb's version contains in-frame clones alone and is incomplete. The sample includes approximately 120,000 clones, 80% to 90% seen only once; the top ten take 5% to 6%. The sample consisted of peripheral blood, taken on day 0 of AZD1222 vaccination. The receptors here all came from an adult in good health.

This sequence joins TRBV7-3 and TRBJ2-7; weak D call: TRBD1 (7 bases). Germline assignment: CDR1 SGHTA and CDR2 FQGTGA. Trimming pared 6 bases from V and 2 bases from J, leaving 17 bases between. The CDR3 extends over 15 amino acids. This chain's CDR3 is CASSSGGSRTYEQYF. The CDR3 bases are TGTGCCAGCAGTTCAGGGGGGTCCCGAACCTACGAGCAGTACTTC.

The table lists this clone with a count of one. This chain connects TRBV6-5 to TRBJ1-5; the match to TRBD1 covers 9 bases. Germline values: CDR1 MNHEY, CDR2 SVGAGI. Trimming took 6 bases from V and 3 from J; bases not matched to a gene: 6. The CDR3 is 15 amino acids. The CDR3: CASRPTGGNNQPQHF. The DNA of the CDR3 is TGTGCCAGCAGACCGACAGGGGGGAACAATCAGCCCCAGCATTTT.

The CDR3, as DNA: TGTGCCAGCAGCCGCACCCAGGGGTGGGGCTACACCTTC. As protein: CASSRTQGWGYTF. The rearrangement uses TRBV5-6 and TRBJ1-2; the D gene is possibly TRBD1 (6 bases). The CDR3 loop spans 13 amino acids. Trimming pared 4 bases from V and 8 bases from J, leaving 15 bases between. Germline V CDR1 and CDR2: SGHDT, YYEEEE.

The chain recombines TRBV4-3 with TRBJ1-2; a weak D match, TRBD1 (5 bases). Germline CDR1 LGHNA, CDR2 YSLEER. This CDR3 has 14 amino acids. V was trimmed by 6 bases and J by 5 bases, leaving 16 bases between them. Here the CDR3 DNA reads TGCGCCAGCAGTCTCGATCCGGGACCATATGGCTACACCTTC. Residues: CASSLDPGPYGYTF.

The rearrangement links TRBV5-4 to TRBJ2-7; perhaps TRBD1 as D (6 bases). V was clipped by 4 bases and J by 1 base, with 9 bases between them. The CDR3 is 13 residues long. Germline V lookup: CDR1 SGHNT, CDR2 YYREEE (reference sequence). As DNA, the CDR3 is TGTGCCAGCAGCCCTACAGGGTCCTACGAGCAGTACTTC. Translating gives CASSPTGSYEQYF.

The rearrangement joins TRBV29-1 to TRBJ2-1; D may be TRBD1 (5 bases). The CDR3 totals 15 residues. V dropped 0 bases and J dropped 7 bases, with 16 bases sitting between them. Germline lookup yields CDR1 SQVTM and CDR2 ANQGSEA. The CDR3 DNA reads as TGCAGCGTTGAAGATGTAGGGGCCAAAGTGAATGAGCAGTTCTTC. Its translation: CSVEDVGAKVNEQFF.